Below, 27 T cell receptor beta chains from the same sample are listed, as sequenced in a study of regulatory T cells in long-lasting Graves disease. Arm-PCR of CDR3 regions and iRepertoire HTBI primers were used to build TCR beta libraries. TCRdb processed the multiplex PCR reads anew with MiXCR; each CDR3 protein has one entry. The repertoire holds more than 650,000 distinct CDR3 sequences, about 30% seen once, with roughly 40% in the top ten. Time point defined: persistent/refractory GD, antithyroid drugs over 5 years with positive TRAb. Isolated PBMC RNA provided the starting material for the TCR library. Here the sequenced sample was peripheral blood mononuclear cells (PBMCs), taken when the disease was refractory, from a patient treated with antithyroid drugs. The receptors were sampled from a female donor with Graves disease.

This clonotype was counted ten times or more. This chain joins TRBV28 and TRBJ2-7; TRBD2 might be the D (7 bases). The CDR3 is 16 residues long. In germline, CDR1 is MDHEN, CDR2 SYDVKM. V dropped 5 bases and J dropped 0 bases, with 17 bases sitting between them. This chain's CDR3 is CASSPRGGVASYEQYF. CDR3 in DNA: TGTGCCAGCAGTCCGAGGGGGGGAGTGGCCTCCTACGAGCAGTACTTC.

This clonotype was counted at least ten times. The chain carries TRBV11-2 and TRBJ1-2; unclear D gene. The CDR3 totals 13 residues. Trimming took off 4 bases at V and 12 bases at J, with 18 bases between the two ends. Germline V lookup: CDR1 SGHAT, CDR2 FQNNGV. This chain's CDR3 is CASSSAPTPAHTF. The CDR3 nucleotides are TGTGCCAGCAGCTCAGCGCCGACCCCGGCGCACACCTTC.

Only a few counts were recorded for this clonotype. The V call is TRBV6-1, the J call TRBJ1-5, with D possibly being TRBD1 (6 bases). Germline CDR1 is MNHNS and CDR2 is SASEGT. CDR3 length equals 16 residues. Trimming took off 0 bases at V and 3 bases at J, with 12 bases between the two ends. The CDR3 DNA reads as TGTGCCAGCAGTGAAGCGGGTAGGGGGTCCAATCAGCCCCAGCATTTT. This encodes CASSEAGRGSNQPQHF.

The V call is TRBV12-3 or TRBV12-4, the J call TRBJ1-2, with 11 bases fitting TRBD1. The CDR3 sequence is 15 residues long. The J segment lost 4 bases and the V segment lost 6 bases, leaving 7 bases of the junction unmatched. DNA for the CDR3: TGTGCCAGCAGCTACATTGGACAGGGGGCCTATGGCTACACCTTC. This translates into CASSYIGQGAYGYTF.

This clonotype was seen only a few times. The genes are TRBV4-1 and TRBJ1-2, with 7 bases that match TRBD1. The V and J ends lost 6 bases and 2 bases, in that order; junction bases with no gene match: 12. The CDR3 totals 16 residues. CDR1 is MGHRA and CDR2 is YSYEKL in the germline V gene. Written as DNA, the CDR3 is TGCGCCAGCAGTCCCTTACTCCACAGGGGAAACTATGGCTACACCTTC. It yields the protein CASSPLLHRGNYGYTF.

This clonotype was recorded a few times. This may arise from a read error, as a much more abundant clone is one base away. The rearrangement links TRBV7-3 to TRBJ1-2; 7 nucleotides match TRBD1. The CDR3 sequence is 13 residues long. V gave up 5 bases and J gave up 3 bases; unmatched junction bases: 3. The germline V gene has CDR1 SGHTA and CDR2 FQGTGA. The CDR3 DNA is TGTGCCAGCAGCCAACAGGGGTACTATGGCTACACCTTC. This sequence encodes CASSQQGYYGYTF.

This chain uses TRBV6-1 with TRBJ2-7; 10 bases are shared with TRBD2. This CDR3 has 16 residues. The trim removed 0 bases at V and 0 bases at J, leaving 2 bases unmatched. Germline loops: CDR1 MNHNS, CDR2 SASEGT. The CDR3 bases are TGTGCCAGCAGTGAAGCATGGACTAGCGGCTCCTACGAGCAGTACTTC. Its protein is CASSEAWTSGSYEQYF.

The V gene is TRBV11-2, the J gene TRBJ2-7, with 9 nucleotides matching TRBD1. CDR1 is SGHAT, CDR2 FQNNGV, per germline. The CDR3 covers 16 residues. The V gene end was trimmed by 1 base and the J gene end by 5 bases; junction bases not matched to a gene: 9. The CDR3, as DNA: TGTGCCAGCAGCTTAGTGGGGACAGGGCGCGGGGACGAGCAGTACTTC. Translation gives CASSLVGTGRGDEQYF.

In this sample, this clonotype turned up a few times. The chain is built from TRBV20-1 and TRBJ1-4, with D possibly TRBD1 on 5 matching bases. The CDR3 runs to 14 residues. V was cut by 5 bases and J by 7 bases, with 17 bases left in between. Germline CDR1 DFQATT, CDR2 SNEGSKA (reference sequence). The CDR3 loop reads CSAVEAVRGEKLFF. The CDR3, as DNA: TGCAGTGCTGTCGAGGCAGTAAGGGGTGAAAAACTGTTTTTT.

The CDR3, as DNA: TGTGCCAGTGAAAAGGGGGCTTTGGGAACTGAAGCTTTCTTT. Protein sequence: CASEKGALGTEAFF. The chain combines TRBV6-1 with TRBJ1-1, with 7 bases identical to TRBD1. Looked up from germline, CDR1 is MNHNS and CDR2 is SASEGT. V trimming: 9 bases; J trimming: 5 bases; junction bases outside the gene matches: 12. This CDR3 spans 14 amino acids.

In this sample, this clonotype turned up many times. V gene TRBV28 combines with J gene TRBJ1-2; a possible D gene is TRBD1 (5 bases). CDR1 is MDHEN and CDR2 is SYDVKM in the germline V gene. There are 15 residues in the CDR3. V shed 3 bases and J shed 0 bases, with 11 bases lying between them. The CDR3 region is CASSLPRQTNYGYTF. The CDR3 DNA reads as TGTGCCAGCAGTTTGCCTCGACAGACTAACTATGGCTACACCTTC.

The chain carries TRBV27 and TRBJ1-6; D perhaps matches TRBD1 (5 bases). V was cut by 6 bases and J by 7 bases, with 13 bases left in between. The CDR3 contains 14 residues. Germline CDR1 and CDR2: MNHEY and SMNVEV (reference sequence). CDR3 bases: TGTGCCAGCAGCTTTAGAACAGGAAATTCACCCCTCCACTTT. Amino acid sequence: CASSFRTGNSPLHF.

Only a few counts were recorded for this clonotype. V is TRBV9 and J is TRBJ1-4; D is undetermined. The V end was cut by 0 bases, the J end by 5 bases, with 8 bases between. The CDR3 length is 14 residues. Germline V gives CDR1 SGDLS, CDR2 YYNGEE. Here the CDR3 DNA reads TGTGCCAGCAGCGTAGATGTGGTGAATGAAAAACTGTTTTTT. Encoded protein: CASSVDVVNEKLFF.

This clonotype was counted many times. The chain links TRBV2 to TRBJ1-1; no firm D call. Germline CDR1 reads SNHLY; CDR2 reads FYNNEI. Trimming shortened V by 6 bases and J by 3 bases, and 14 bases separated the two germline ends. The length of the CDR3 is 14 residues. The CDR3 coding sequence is TGTGCCAGCAGGGTGGAGGCGTCACACACTGAAGCTTTCTTT. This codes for CASRVEASHTEAFF.

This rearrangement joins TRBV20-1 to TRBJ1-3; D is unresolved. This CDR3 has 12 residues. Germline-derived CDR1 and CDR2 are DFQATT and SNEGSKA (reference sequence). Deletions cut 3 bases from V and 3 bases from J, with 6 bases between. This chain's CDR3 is CSARAGGNTIYF. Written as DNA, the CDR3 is TGCAGTGCTAGGGCGGGTGGAAACACCATATATTTT.

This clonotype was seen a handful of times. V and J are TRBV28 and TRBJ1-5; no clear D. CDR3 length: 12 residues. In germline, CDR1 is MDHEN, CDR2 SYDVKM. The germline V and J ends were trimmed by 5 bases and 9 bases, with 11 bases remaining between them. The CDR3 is CASSRSYRPQHF. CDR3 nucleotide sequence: TGTGCCAGCAGTAGATCCTACAGGCCCCAGCATTTT.

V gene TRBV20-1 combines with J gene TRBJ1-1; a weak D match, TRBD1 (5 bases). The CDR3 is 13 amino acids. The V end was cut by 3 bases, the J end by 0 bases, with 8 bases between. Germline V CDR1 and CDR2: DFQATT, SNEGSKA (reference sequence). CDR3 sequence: CSARDILNTEAFF. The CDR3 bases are TGCAGTGCTAGGGACATCCTGAACACTGAAGCTTTCTTT.

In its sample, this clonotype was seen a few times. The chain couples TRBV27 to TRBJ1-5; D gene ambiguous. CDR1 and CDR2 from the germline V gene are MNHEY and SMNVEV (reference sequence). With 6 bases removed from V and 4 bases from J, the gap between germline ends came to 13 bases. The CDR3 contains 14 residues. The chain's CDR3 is CASSRPTANQPQHF. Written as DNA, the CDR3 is TGTGCCAGCAGCCGACCGACCGCGAATCAGCCCCAGCATTTT.

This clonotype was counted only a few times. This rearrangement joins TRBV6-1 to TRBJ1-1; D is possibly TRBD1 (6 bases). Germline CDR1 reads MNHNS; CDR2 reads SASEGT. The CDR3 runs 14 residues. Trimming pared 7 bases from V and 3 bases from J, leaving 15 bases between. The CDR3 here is CASNQQGRYTEAFF. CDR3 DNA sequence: TGTGCCAGCAACCAACAGGGAAGGTACACTGAAGCTTTCTTT.

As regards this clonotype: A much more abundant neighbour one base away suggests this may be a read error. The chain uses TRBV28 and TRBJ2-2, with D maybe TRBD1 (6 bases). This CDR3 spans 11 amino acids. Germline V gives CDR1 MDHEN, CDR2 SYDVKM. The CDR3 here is CAGSFRGELFF. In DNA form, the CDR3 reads TGTGCCGGCAGTTTCAGGGGTGAGCTGTTTTTT.

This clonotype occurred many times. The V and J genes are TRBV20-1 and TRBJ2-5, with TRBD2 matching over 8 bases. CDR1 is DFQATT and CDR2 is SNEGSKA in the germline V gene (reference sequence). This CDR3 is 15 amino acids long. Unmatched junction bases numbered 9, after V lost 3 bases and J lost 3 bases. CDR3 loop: CSASREGGGEETQYF. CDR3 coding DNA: TGCAGTGCTAGCCGGGAGGGGGGTGGAGAAGAGACCCAGTACTTC.

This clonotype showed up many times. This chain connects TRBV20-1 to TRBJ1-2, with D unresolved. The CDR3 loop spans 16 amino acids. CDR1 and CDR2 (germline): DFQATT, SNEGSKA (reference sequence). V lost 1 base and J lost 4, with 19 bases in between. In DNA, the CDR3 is TGCAGTGCTAGAGTTTACGGAGCTCGTCCCAGCTATGGCTACACCTTC. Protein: CSARVYGARPSYGYTF.

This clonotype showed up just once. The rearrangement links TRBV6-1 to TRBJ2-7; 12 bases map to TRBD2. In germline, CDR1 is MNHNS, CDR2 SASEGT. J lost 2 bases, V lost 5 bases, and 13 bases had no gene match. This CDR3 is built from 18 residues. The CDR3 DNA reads TGTGCCAGCAGTACCGGCCCCGGGACTAGCGGGCCTACCTACGAGCAGTACTTC. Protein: CASSTGPGTSGPTYEQYF.

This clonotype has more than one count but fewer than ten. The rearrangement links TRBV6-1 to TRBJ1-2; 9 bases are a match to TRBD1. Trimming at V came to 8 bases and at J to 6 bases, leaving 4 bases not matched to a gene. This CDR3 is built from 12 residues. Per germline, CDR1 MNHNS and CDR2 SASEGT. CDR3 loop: CASAGTGNGYTF. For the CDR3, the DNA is TGTGCCAGCGCCGGGACAGGGAATGGCTACACCTTC.

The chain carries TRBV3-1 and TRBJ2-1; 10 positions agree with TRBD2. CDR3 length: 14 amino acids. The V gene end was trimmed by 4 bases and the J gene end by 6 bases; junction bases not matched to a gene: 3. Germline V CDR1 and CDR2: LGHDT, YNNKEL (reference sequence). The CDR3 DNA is TGTGCCAGCAGCCTTCGGACTAGCGGCAATGAGCAGTTCTTC. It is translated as CASSLRTSGNEQFF.

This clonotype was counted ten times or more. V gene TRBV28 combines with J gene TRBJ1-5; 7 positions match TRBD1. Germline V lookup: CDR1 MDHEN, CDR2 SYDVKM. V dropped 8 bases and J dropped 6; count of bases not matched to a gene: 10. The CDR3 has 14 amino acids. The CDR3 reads CASRQGGGSQPQHF. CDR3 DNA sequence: TGTGCCAGCCGGCAAGGGGGCGGCAGTCAGCCCCAGCATTTT.

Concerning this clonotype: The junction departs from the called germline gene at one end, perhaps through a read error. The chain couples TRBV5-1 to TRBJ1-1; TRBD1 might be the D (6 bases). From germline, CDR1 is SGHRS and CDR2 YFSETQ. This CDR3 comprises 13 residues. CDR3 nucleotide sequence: TGCGCCAGCAGCCAGGGACAACACACTGAAGCTTCCTTT. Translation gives CASSQGQHTEASF.